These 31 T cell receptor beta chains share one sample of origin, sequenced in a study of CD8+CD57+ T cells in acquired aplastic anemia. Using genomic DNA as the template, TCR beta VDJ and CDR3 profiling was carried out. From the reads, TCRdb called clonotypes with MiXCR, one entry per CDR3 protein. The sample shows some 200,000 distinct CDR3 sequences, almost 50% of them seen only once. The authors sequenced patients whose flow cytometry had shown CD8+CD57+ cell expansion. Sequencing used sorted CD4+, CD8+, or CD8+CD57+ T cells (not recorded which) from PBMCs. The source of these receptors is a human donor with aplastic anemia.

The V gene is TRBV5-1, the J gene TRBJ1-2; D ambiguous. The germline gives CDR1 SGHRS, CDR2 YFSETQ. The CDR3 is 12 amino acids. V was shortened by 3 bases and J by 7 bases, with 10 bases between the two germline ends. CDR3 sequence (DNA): TGCGCCAGCAGCTCTGACAAGTCTGGCTACACCTTC. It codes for CASSSDKSGYTF.

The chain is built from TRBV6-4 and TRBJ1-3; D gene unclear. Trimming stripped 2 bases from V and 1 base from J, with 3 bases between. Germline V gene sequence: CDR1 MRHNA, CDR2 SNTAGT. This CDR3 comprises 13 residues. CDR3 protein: CASSDQSGNTIYF. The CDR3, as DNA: TGTGCCAGCAGTGACCAGTCTGGAAACACCATATATTTT.

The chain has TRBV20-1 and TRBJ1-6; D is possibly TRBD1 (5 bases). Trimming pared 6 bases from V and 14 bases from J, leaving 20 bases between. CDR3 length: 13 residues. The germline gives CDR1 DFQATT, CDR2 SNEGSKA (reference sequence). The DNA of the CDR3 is TGCAGTGCCCGGCGGGAGGGCGGGGGTACCCTCCACTTT. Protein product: CSARREGGGTLHF.

The DNA for the CDR3 is TGTGCCAGCAGGGGTCAGGGCACTTGGTACGAGCAGTACTTC. This sequence encodes CASRGQGTWYEQYF. The genes are TRBV2 and TRBJ2-7; a possible D gene is TRBD1 (5 bases). The CDR3 covers 14 residues. Looked up from germline, CDR1 is SNHLY and CDR2 is FYNNEI. Trimming took 6 bases from V and 4 from J, leaving 16 bases between them.

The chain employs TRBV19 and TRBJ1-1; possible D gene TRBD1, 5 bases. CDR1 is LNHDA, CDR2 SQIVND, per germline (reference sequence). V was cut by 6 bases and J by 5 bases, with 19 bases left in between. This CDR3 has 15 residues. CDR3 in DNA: TGTGCCAGTAGAGTAGAGGCCCGGAGGGGTACTGAAGCTTTCTTT. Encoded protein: CASRVEARRGTEAFF. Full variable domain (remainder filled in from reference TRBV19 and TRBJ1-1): DGGITQSPKYLFRKEGQNVTLSCEQNLNHDAMYWYRQDPGQGLRLIYYSQIVNDFQKGDIAEGYSVSREKKESFPLTVTSAQKNPTAFYLCASRVEARRGTEAFFGQGTRLTVV.

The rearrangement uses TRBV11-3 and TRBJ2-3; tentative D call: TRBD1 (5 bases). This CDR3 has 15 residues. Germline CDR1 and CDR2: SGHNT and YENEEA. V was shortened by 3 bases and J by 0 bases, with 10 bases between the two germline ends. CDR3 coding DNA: TGTGCCAGCAGCTTGTGGGGCAGGAGCACAGATACGCAGTATTTT. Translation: CASSLWGRSTDTQYF.

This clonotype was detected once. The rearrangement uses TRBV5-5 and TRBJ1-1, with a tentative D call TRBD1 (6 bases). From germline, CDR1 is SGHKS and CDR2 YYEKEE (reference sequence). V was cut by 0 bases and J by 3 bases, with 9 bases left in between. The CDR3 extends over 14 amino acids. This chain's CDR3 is CASSLGGRDTEAFF. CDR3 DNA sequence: TGTGCCAGCAGCTTGGGGGGGCGAGACACTGAAGCTTTCTTT.

CDR3 DNA sequence: TGTGCCAGCAGTCCTTCTCGAGGGGCTAGGTCGGGGGAGCAGTACTTC. This codes for CASSPSRGARSGEQYF. The rearrangement joins TRBV25-1 to TRBJ2-7, with D perhaps matching TRBD1 or TRBD2 (5 bases each). Germline CDR1 is MGHDK and CDR2 is SYGVNS. The CDR3 contains 16 residues. V shed 5 bases and J shed 7 bases, with 24 bases lying between them.

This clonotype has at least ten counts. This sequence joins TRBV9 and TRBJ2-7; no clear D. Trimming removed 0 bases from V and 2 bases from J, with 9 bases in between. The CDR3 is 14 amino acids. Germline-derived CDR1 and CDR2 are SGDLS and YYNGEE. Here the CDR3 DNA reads TGTGCCAGCAGCGTAGGCTACTACCCCTACGAGCAGTACTTC. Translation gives CASSVGYYPYEQYF.

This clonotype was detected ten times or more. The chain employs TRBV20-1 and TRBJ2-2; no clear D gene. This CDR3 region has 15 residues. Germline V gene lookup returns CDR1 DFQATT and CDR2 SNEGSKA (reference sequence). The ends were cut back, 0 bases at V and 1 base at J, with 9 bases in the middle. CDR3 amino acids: CSARDLEGNTGELFF. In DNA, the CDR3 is TGCAGTGCTAGAGATCTGGAAGGGAACACCGGGGAGCTGTTTTTT.

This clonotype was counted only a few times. The DNA of the CDR3 is TGCAGTGCGAGCGGGCGGATGAACACTGAAGCTTTCTTT. Encoded protein: CSASGRMNTEAFF. The chain uses TRBV20-1 and TRBJ1-1, with D unclear. V lost 6 bases to trimming and J lost 0 bases, with 11 bases between them. CDR1 and CDR2 from the germline V gene are DFQATT and SNEGSKA (reference sequence). CDR3 length equals 13 residues.

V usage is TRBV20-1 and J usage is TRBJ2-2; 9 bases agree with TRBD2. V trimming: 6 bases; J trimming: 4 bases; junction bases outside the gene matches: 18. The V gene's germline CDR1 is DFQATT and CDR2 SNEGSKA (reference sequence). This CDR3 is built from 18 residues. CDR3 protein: CSAPRAGAGGRSTGELFF. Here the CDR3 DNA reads TGCAGTGCCCCCCGGGCGGGTGCGGGGGGGCGTAGCACCGGGGAGCTGTTTTTT.

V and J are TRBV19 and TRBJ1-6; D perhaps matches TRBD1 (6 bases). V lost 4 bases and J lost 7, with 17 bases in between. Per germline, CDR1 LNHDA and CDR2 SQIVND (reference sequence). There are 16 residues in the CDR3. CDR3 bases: TGTGCCAGTAGTAACCGACAGGAATCTTTGAATTCACCCCTCCACTTT. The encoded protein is CASSNRQESLNSPLHF.

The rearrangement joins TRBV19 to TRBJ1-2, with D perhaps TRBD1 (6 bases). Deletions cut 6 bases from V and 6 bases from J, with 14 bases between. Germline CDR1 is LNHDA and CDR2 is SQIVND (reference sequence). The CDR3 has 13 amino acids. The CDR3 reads CASRTGTIDGYTF. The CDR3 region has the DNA TGTGCCAGTAGGACCGGGACAATCGATGGCTACACCTTC.

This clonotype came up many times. This chain's CDR3 is CASSLRDEAFF. CDR3 nucleotides: TGTGCCAGCAGTTTACGTGATGAAGCTTTCTTT. V gene TRBV6-2 or TRBV6-3 combines with J gene TRBJ1-1, with D uncertain. V was trimmed by 4 bases and J by 7 bases, leaving 7 bases between them. The germline gives CDR1 MNHEY, CDR2 SVGEGT. The length of the CDR3 is 11 residues.

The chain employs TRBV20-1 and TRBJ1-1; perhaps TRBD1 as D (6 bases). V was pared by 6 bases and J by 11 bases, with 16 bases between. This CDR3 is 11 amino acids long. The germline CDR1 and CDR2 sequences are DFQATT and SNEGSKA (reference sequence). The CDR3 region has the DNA TGCAGTGCCATGGGGGGGGGCAAGGCTTTCTTT. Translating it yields CSAMGGGKAFF.

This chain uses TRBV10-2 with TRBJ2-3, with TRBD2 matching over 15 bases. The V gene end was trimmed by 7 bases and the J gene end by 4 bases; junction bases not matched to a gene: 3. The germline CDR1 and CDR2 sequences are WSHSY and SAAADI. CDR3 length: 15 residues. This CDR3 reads CASTGLAGGADTQYF. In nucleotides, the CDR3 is TGCGCCAGCACTGGACTAGCGGGAGGGGCAGATACGCAGTATTTT.

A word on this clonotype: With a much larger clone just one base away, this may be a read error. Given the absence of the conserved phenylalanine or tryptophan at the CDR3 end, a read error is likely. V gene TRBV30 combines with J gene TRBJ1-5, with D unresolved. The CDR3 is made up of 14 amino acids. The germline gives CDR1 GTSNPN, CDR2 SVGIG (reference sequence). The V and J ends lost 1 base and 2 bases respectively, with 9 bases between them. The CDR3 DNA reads TGTGCCTGGAGTGCGGATAGCGGCAATCAGCCCCAGCATCTT. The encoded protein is CAWSADSGNQPQHL.

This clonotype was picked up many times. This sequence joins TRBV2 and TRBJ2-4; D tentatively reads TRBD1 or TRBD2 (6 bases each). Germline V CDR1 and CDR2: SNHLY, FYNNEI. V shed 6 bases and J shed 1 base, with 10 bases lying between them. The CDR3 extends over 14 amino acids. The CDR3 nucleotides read TGTGCCAGCAGGGAGGGGGGTGCCAAAAACATTCAGTACTTC. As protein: CASREGGAKNIQYF. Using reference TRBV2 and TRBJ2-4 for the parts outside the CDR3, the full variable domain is EPEVTQTPSHQVTQMGQEVILRCVPISNHLYFYWYRQILGQKVEFLVSFYNNEISEKSEIFDDQFSVERPDGSNFTLKIRSTKLEDSAMYFCASREGGAKNIQYFGAGTRLSVL.

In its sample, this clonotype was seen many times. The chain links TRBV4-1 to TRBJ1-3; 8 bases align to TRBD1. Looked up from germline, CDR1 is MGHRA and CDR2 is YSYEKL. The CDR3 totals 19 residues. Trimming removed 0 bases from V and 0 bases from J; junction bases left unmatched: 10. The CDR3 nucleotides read TGCGCCAGCAGCCAAGATAAATGGCAGGGGGCTAACTCTGGAAACACCATATATTTT. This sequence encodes CASSQDKWQGANSGNTIYF.

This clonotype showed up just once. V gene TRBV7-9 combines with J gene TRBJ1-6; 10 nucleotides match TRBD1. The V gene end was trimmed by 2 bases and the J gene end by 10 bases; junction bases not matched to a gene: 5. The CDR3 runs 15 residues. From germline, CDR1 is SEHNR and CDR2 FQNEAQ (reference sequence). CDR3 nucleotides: TGTGCCAGCAGCTTATGGACAGGGGGAGAATCACCCCTCCACTTT. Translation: CASSLWTGGESPLHF.

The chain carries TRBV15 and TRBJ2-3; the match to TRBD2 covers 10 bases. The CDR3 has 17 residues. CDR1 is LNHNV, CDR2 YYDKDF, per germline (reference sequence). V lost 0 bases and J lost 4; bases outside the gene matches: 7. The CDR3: CATSREYSGGAADTQYF. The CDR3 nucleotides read TGTGCCACCAGCAGAGAATACAGCGGGGGGGCGGCAGATACGCAGTATTTT.

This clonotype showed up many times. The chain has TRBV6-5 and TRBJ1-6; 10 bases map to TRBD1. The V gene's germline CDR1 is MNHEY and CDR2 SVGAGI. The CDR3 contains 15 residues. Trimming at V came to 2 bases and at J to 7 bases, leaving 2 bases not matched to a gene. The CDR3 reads CASSYQDRGNSPLHF. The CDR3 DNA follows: TGTGCCAGCAGTTACCAGGACAGGGGGAATTCACCCCTCCACTTT.

The CDR3 is CASSLAWGNTIYF. The CDR3 nucleotides are TGTGCCAGCAGCTTAGCGTGGGGAAACACCATATATTTT. The V and J genes are TRBV7-2 and TRBJ1-3; D not certain. V gave up 0 bases and J gave up 4 bases, with 4 bases separating them. Germline V gene data show CDR1 as SGHTA and CDR2 as FQGNSA. The CDR3 contains 13 residues.

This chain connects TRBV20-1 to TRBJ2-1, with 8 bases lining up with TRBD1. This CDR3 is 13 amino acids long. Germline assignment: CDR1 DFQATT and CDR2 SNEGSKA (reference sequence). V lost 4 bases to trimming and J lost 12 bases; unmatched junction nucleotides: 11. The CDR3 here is CSAKGAGTGLQFF. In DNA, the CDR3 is TGCAGTGCTAAAGGGGCCGGGACAGGTTTGCAGTTCTTC.

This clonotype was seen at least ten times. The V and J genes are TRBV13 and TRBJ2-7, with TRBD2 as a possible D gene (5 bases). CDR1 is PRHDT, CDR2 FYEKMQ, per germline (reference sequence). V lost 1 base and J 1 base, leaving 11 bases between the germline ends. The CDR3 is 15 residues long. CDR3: CASSLERSESYEQYF. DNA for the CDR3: TGTGCCAGCAGCTTAGAGCGTAGCGAGTCCTACGAGCAGTACTTC.

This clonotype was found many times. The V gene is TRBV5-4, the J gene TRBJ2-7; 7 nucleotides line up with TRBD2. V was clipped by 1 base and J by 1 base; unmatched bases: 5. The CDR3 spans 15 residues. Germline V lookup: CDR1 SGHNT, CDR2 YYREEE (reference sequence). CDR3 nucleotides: TGTGCCAGCAGCTTGCCCGGGGGGTCGTCCTACGAGCAGTACTTC. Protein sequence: CASSLPGGSSYEQYF.

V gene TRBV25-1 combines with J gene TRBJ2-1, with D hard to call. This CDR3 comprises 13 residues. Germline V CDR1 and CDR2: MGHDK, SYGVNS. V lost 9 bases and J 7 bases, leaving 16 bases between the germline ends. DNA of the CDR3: TGTGCCAGTTACTCCCAGTCAAGGAATGAGCAGTTCTTC. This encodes CASYSQSRNEQFF.

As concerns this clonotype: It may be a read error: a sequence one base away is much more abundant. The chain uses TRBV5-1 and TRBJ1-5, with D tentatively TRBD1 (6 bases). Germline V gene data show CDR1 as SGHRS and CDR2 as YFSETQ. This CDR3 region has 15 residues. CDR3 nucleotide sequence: TGCGCCAGCAGCCAAAAGGGGGGGGACAATCAGCCCCAGCGTTTT. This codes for CASSQKGGDNQPQRF.

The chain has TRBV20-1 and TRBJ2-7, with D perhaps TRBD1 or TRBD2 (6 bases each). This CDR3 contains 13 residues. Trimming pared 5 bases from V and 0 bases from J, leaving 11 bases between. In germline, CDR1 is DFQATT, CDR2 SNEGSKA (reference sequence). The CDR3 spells CSAGGHPSYEQYF. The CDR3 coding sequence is TGCAGTGCTGGGGGGCACCCCTCCTACGAGCAGTACTTC.

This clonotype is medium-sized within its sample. CDR3: CASSVALQGAGSPLHF. In DNA, the CDR3 is TGTGCCAGCAGCGTAGCCTTACAGGGGGCGGGTTCACCCCTCCACTTT. This chain uses TRBV9 with TRBJ1-6; 9 nucleotides line up with TRBD1. The CDR3 covers 16 residues. V was pared by 0 bases and J by 9 bases, with 7 bases of the junction left unmatched. Germline values: CDR1 SGDLS, CDR2 YYNGEE.